This T cell receptor (beta chain) was retrieved from a study of CD8+ T cells in alopecia areata. The study's findings and limits: Higher clonality than in normal scalp was seen in lesional scalp, especially alopecia totalis/universalis. In patients, TCRs were shared less clearly than in mice, and HLA may possibly be involved.

From PBMCs, CD4+ and CD8+ T cells were sorted. This clone was observed a few times. The target antigen is unknown. The CDR3 contains 12 residues. Germline-derived CDR1 and CDR2 are SGHNT and YENEEA. V was shortened by 2 bases and J by 6 bases, with 6 bases between the two germline ends. Extracted RNA was reverse transcribed into cDNA, the sequencing template. TCRdb's copy holds only in-frame clones and misses some; the assay was immunoSEQ multiplex PCR. In the table there are about 200,000 clones, roughly 50% of which are singletons. The chain recombines TRBV11-3 with TRBJ2-3, with a tentative D call TRBD2 (5 bases). This TCR was recovered from a human donor in good health. Material: CD8+ T cells sorted from blood. In nucleotides, the CDR3 is TGTGCCAGCAGCTTACGGGATGATACGCAGTATTTT. Its translation: CASSLRDDTQYF. Full variable domain (outside the CDR3, taken from reference TRBV11-3 and TRBJ2-3): EAGVVQSPRYKIIEKKQPVAFWCNPISGHNTLYWYLQNLGQGPELLIRYENEEAVDDSQLPKDRFSAERLKGVDSTLKIQPAELGDSAVYLCASSLRDDTQYFGPGTRLTVL.